This T cell receptor beta chain was recovered during a study of neurological immune-mediated disorders. Study at large: Relapsing-remitting disease was seen in 31 of the 34 multiple sclerosis patients, and secondary progressive disease was seen in 3. Study-wide findings and caveats: None of the CDR3 amino acid sequences in expanded clones turned up in more than one subject, which points to private repertoires in all groups.

5'RACE with 10-nucleotide random UMIs generated the cDNA. Over 200 million TCR-beta sequences from 15-18 subjects were obtained in each sequencing run. MiXCR, run by TCRdb on the 5' RACE reads, gives a single entry per CDR3 protein. Here the sample spans 30,000 to 40,000 distinct CDR3 sequences, around 4% being singletons. This clonotype was seen ten or more times. The antigen is not known. The CDR3 totals 13 residues. Unmatched junction bases numbered 8, after V lost 4 bases and J lost 12 bases. Germline lookup yields CDR1 SGHTA and CDR2 FQGNSA. This TCR derives from a young man with multiple sclerosis. The source material was PBMCs. The chain is built from TRBV7-2 and TRBJ2-1, with 8 bases identical to TRBD1. CDR3 loop: CASSSNPGGGQFF. CDR3 nucleotides: TGTGCCAGCAGCTCGAATCCAGGGGGCGGGCAGTTCTTC.